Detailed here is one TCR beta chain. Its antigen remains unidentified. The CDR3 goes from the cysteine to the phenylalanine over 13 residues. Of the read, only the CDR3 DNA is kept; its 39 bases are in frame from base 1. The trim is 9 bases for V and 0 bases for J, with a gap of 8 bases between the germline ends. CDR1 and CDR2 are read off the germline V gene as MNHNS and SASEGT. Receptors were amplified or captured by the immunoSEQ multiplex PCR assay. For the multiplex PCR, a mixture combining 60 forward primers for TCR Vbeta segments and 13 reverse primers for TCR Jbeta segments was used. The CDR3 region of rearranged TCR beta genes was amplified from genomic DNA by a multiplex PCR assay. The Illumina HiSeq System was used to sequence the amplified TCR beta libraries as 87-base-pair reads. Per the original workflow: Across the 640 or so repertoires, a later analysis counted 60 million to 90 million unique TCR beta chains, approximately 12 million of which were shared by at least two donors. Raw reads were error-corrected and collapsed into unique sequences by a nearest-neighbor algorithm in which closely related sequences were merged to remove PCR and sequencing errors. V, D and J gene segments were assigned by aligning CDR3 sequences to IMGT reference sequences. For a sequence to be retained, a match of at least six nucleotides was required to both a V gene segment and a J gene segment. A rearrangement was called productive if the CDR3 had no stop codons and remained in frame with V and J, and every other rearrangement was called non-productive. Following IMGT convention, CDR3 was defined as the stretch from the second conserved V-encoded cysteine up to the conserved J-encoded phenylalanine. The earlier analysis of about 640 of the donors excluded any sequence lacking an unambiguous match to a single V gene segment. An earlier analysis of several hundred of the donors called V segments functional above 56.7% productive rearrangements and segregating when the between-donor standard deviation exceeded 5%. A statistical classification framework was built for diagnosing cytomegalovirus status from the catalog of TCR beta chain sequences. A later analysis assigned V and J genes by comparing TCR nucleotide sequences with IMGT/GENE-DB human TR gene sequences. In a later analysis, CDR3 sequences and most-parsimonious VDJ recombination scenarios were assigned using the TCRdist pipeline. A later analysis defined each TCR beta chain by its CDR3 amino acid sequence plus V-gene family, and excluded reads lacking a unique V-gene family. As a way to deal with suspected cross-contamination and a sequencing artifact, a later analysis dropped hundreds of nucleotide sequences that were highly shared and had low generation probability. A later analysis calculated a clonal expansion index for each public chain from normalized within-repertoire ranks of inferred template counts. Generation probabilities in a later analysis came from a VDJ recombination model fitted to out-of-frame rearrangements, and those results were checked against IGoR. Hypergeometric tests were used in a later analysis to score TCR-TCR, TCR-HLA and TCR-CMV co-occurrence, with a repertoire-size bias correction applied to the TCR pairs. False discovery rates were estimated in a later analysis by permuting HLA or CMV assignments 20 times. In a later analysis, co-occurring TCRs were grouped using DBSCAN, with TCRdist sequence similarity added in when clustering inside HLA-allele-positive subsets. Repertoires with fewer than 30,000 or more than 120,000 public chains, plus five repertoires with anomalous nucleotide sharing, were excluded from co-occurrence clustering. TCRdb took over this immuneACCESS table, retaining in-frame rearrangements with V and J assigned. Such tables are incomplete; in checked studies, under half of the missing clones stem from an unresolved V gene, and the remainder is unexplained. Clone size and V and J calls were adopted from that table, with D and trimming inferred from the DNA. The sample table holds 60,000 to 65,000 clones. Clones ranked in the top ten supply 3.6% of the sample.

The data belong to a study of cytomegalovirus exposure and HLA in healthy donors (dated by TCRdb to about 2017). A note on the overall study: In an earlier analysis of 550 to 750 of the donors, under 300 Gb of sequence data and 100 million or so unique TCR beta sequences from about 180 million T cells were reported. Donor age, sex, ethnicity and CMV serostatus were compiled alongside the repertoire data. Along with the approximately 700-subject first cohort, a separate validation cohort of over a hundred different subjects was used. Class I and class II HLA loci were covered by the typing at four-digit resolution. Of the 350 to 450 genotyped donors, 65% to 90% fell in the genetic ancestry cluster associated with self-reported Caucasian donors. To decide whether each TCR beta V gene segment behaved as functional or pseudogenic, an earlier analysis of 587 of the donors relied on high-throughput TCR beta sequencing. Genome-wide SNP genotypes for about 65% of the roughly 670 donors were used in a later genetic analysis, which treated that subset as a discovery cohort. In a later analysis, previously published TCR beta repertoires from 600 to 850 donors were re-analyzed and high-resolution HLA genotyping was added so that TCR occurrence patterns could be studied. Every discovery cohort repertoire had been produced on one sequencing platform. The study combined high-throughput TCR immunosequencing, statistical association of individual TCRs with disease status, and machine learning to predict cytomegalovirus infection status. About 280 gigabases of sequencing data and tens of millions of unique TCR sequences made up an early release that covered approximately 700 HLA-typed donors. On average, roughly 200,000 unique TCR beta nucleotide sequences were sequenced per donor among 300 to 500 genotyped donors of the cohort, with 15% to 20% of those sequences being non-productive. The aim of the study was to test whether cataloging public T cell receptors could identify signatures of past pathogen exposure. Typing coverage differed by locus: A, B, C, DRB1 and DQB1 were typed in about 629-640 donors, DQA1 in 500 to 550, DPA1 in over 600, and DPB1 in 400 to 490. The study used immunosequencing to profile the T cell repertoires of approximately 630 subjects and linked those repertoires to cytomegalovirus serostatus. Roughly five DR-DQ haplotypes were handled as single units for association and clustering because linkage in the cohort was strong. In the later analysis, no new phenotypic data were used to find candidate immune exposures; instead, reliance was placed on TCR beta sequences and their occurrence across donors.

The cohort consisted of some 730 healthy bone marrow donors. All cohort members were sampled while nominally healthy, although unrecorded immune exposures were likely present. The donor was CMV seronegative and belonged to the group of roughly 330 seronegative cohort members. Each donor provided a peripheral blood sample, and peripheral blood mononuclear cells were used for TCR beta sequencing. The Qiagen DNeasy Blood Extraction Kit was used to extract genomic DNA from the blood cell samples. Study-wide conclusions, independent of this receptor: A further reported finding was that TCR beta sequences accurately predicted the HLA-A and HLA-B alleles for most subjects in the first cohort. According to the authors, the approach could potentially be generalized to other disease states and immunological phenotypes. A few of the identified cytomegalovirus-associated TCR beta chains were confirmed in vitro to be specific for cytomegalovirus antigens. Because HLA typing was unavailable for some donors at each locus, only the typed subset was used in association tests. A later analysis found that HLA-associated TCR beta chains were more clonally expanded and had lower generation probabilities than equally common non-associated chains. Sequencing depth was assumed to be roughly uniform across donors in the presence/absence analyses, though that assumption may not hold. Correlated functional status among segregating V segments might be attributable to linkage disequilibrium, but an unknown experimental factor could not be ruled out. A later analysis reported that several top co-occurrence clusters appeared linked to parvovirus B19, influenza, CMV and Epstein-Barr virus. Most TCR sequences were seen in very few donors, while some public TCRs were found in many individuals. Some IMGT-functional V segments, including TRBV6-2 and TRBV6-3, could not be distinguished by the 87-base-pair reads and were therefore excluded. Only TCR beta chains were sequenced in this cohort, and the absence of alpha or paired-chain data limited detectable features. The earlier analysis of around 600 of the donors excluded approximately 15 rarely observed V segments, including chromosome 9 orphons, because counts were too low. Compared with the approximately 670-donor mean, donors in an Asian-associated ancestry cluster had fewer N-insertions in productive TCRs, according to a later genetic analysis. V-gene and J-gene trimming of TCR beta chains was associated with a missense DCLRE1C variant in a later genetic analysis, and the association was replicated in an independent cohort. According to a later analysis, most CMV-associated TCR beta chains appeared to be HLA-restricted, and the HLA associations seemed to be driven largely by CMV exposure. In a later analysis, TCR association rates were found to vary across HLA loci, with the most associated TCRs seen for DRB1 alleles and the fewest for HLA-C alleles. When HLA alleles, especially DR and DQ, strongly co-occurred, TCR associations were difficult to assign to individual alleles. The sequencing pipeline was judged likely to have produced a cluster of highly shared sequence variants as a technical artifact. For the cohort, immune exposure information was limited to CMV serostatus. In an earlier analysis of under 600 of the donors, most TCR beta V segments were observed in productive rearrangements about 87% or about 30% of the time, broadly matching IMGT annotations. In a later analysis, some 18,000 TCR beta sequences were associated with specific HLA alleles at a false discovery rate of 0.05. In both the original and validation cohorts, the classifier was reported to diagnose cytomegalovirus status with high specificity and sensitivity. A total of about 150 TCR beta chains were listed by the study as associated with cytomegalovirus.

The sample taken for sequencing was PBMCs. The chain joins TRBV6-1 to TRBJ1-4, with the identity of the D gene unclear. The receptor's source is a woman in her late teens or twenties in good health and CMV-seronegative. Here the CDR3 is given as CASSRATNEKLFF. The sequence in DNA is TGTGCCAGTAGTCGTGCAACTAATGAAAAACTGTTTTTT.